The 28 T cell receptor beta chains below were found in one sample sequenced in a study of control samples from healthy donors and cancer patients. Clones were sequenced by immunoSEQ multiplex PCR, and TCRdb holds only the in-frame ones, with some missing. The sample has 100,000 to 150,000 clones; roughly 89% are singletons. Sample: blood. Every receptor here comes from a man between 18 and 29 years old in good health.

This rearrangement joins TRBV19 to TRBJ1-5; D uncertain. V was trimmed by 5 bases and J by 5 bases, leaving 19 bases between them. Per germline, CDR1 LNHDA and CDR2 SQIVND (reference sequence). The CDR3 runs to 16 residues. CDR3 sequence: CASSAPALTRYQPQHF. CDR3 in DNA: TGTGCCAGTAGTGCCCCCGCACTTACTAGGTATCAGCCCCAGCATTTT.

The rearrangement links TRBV5-1 to TRBJ1-1; D is uncertain. CDR3 length: 13 amino acids. Trimming stripped 2 bases from V and 1 base from J, with 6 bases between. Germline V gives CDR1 SGHRS, CDR2 YFSETQ. The CDR3 DNA is TGCGCCAGCAGCTTCACAGCGAACACTGAAGCTTTCTTT. It translates to CASSFTANTEAFF.

In this sample, this clone turned up many times. The chain carries TRBV5-1 and TRBJ2-7, with TRBD1 identical over 8 bases. This CDR3 region has 13 residues. Germline V gives CDR1 SGHRS, CDR2 YFSETQ. Trimming took 0 bases from V and 6 from J; bases not matched to a gene: 2. The CDR3 reads CASSLGDRGEQYF. The CDR3, as DNA: TGCGCCAGCAGCTTGGGAGACAGGGGCGAGCAGTACTTC.

V and J are TRBV5-1 and TRBJ2-3; 7 bases align to TRBD1. Trimming removed 0 bases from V and 0 bases from J; junction bases left unmatched: 1. The CDR3 spans 15 residues. Germline CDR1 and CDR2: SGHRS and YFSETQ. CDR3 residues: CASSLGGQSTDTQYF. Written as DNA, the CDR3 is TGCGCCAGCAGCTTGGGGGGACAGAGCACAGATACGCAGTATTTT.

This clone was seen once. The V and J genes are TRBV12-5 and TRBJ2-5, with D perhaps matching TRBD1 (6 bases). The CDR3 extends over 13 amino acids. The V end lost 5 bases, the J end lost 2 bases, and 9 bases lay between the germline ends. Germline V gives CDR1 LGHNT, CDR2 FRNRAP. CDR3: CASGGRGQETQYF. CDR3 DNA: TGTGCTAGTGGTGGAAGGGGGCAAGAGACCCAGTACTTC.

This clone has only one observation. The chain joins TRBV3-1 (or the pseudogene TRBV3-2) to TRBJ2-7; D call uncertain. The CDR3 covers 13 residues. Germline CDR1 reads LGHDT; CDR2 reads YNNKEL (reference sequence). V was trimmed by 0 bases and J by 3 bases, leaving 6 bases between them. CDR3 in amino acids: CASSQDLLYEQYF. The CDR3 nucleotides read TGTGCCAGCAGCCAAGATCTGCTCTACGAGCAGTACTTC.

The rearrangement links TRBV6-2 or TRBV6-3 to TRBJ1-5; the D is unclear. Trimming pared 6 bases from V and 6 bases from J, leaving 9 bases between. This CDR3 contains 12 residues. Germline V gene lookup returns CDR1 MNHEY and CDR2 SVGEGT. In DNA, the CDR3 is TGTGCCAGCAGCCCGGTTGGTCAGCCCCAGCATTTT. This sequence encodes CASSPVGQPQHF.

The chain couples TRBV2 to TRBJ2-7; weak D call: TRBD1 (6 bases). The CDR3 covers 12 residues. Trimming removed 8 bases at V and 2 bases at J, with 10 bases between. CDR1 and CDR2 from the germline V gene are SNHLY and FYNNEI. The CDR3 loop is CASGQRTYEQYF. CDR3 coding DNA: TGTGCCAGCGGACAGCGGACCTACGAGCAGTACTTC.

V usage is TRBV24-1 and J usage is TRBJ2-3, with 7 bases identical to TRBD1. This CDR3 spans 13 amino acids. The V gene's germline CDR1 is KGHDR and CDR2 SFDVKD. V shed 9 bases, J shed 2 bases, and the junction held 4 bases outside the gene matches. CDR3 DNA: TGTGCCACCGGGGACAGCCTCACAGATACGCAGTATTTT. It yields the protein CATGDSLTDTQYF.

The chain has TRBV4-1 and TRBJ1-5; D possibly corresponds to TRBD1 (5 bases). Trimming took off 1 base at V and 4 bases at J, with 11 bases between the two ends. CDR1 and CDR2 (germline): MGHRA, YSYEKL. This CDR3 comprises 15 residues. The CDR3 sequence is CASSQGTGGNQPQHF. As DNA, the CDR3 is TGCGCCAGCAGCCAAGGAACCGGGGGGAATCAGCCCCAGCATTTT.

About this clone itself: The sample has other DNA sequences that encode this CDR3 too. The V gene is TRBV5-1, the J gene TRBJ1-2; D not certain. The germline gives CDR1 SGHRS, CDR2 YFSETQ. Trimming took off 4 bases at V and 5 bases at J, with 9 bases between the two ends. The CDR3 runs to 12 residues. The DNA of the CDR3 is TGCGCCAGCAGCCTGGGGAGTTATGGCTACACCTTC. The encoded protein is CASSLGSYGYTF. The whole variable domain, filled in from reference TRBV5-1 and TRBJ1-2, reads KAGVTQTPRYLIKTRGQQVTLSCSPISGHRSVSWYQQTPGQGLQFLFEYFSETQRNKGNFPGRFSGRQFSNSRSEMNVSTLELGDSALYLCASSLGSYGYTFGSGTRLTVV.

The chain links TRBV30 to TRBJ2-7; D uncertain. Germline lookup yields CDR1 GTSNPN and CDR2 SVGIG (reference sequence). This CDR3 has 13 amino acids. The V end lost 0 bases, the J end lost 2 bases, and 8 bases lay between the germline ends. CDR3 DNA: TGTGCCTGGAGTGTAAGCAGACCCTACGAGCAGTACTTC. As protein: CAWSVSRPYEQYF.

The chain recombines TRBV19 with TRBJ1-6; no reliable D call. The length of the CDR3 is 16 residues. CDR1 is LNHDA, CDR2 SQIVND, per germline (reference sequence). Between the trimmed V and J ends, which lost 7 bases and 0 bases, there was a span of 13 bases. The CDR3 coding sequence is TGTGCCAGTACCCGATGGACCAGCTCCTATAATTCACCCCTCCACTTT. This codes for CASTRWTSSYNSPLHF.

The V gene is TRBV5-6, the J gene TRBJ2-5; unclear D gene. This CDR3 is built from 13 residues. Trimming took off 0 bases at V and 4 bases at J, with 7 bases between the two ends. CDR1 and CDR2 (germline): SGHDT, YYEEEE. CDR3 amino acids: CASSLAVVETQYF. In DNA, the CDR3 is TGTGCCAGCAGCTTGGCAGTGGTAGAGACCCAGTACTTC.

This clone was observed a few times. The gene calls are TRBV6-5 and TRBJ1-4; TRBD1 agrees at 8 bases. The CDR3 loop spans 14 amino acids. The trim removed 6 bases at V and 4 bases at J, leaving 4 bases unmatched. Germline lookup yields CDR1 MNHEY and CDR2 SVGAGI. The DNA for the CDR3 is TGTGCCAGCAGCCGGGACAGGAATAATGAAAAACTGTTTTTT. Encoded protein: CASSRDRNNEKLFF.

This chain uses TRBV28 with TRBJ1-2; maybe TRBD1 (6 bases). The CDR3 is 14 amino acids. The germline V and J ends were trimmed by 7 bases and 4 bases, with 16 bases remaining between them. CDR1 and CDR2 from the germline V gene are MDHEN and SYDVKM. The CDR3 here is CASTGWGRGYGYTF. CDR3 in DNA: TGTGCCAGCACCGGATGGGGGCGCGGCTATGGCTACACCTTC.

In this sample, this clone turned up once. The chain joins TRBV7-6 to TRBJ2-2; D may be TRBD2 (5 bases). Germline V gene sequence: CDR1 SGHVS, CDR2 FNYEAQ. The CDR3 has 16 residues. Deletions cut 4 bases from V and 1 base from J, with 13 bases between. The CDR3 spells CASSSPDGVNTGELFF. In DNA, the CDR3 is TGTGCCAGCAGCTCCCCGGACGGGGTGAACACCGGGGAGCTGTTTTTT. The variable domain in full, completed from reference TRBV7-6 and TRBJ2-2, reads GAGVSQSPRYKVTKRGQDVALRCDPISGHVSLYWYRQALGQGPEFLTYFNYEAQQDKSGLPNDRFSAERPEGSISTLTIQRTEQRDSAMYRCASSSPDGVNTGELFFGEGSRLTVL.

This chain connects TRBV30 to TRBJ2-1, with D possibly matching TRBD1 (6 bases). CDR3 length equals 12 residues. Trimming removed 1 base from V and 13 bases from J, with 14 bases in between. Germline V gene data show CDR1 as GTSNPN and CDR2 as SVGIG (reference sequence). In nucleotides, the CDR3 is TGTGCCTGGAGTGCGCAGGGGTTAGGCCAGTTCTTC. It yields the protein CAWSAQGLGQFF.

The chain combines TRBV4-2 with TRBJ2-2; TRBD2 aligns across 10 bases. The CDR3 length is 17 residues. The germline gives CDR1 LGHNA, CDR2 YNFKEQ. Trimming took 4 bases from V and 7 from J; bases not matched to a gene: 12. CDR3: CASSLEAVAGGLGELFF. CDR3 nucleotides: TGTGCCAGCAGCCTCGAGGCGGTAGCGGGGGGACTCGGGGAGCTGTTTTTT.

The chain combines TRBV7-9 with TRBJ1-1; the match to TRBD1 covers 10 bases. The germline gives CDR1 SEHNR, CDR2 FQNEAQ (reference sequence). The CDR3 covers 14 residues. With 5 bases clipped from V and 3 bases from J, the junction kept 3 bases outside the gene matches. In DNA form, the CDR3 reads TGTGCCAGCAGCATGACAGGGGGCGACACTGAAGCTTTCTTT. Its protein product is CASSMTGGDTEAFF.

This chain connects TRBV5-1 to TRBJ1-3; D is uncertain. V was pared by 2 bases and J by 2 bases, with 11 bases between. The CDR3 runs 15 residues. Germline V gene sequence: CDR1 SGHRS, CDR2 YFSETQ. The CDR3 protein is CASSFGPEAGNTIYF. DNA for the CDR3: TGCGCCAGCAGCTTTGGGCCTGAGGCTGGAAACACCATATATTTT.

The rearrangement links TRBV3-1 (or the pseudogene TRBV3-2) to TRBJ1-2; possible D gene TRBD1, 5 bases. This CDR3 has 13 amino acids. V lost 1 base and J 7 bases, leaving 10 bases between the germline ends. The germline V gene has CDR1 LGHDT and CDR2 YNNKEL (reference sequence). The CDR3 bases are TGTGCCAGCAGCCAAGGCCAGGGTGCTGGCTACACCTTC. It yields the protein CASSQGQGAGYTF.

The genes are TRBV3-1 (or the pseudogene TRBV3-2) and TRBJ1-6, with D unclear. V dropped 4 bases and J dropped 7 bases, with 17 bases sitting between them. Germline CDR1 reads LGHDT; CDR2 reads YNNKEL (reference sequence). The CDR3 has 16 residues. The CDR3 nucleotides read TGTGCCAGCAGCCGCGCGGCAGGAGGCACGAATTCACCCCTCCACTTT. Amino acids: CASSRAAGGTNSPLHF.

The chain uses TRBV2 and TRBJ1-2, with 8 bases lining up with TRBD1. There are 16 residues in the CDR3. CDR1 and CDR2 from the germline V gene are SNHLY and FYNNEI. V trimming: 3 bases; J trimming: 5 bases; junction bases outside the gene matches: 11. This chain's CDR3 is CASSEAPTGVGYGYTF. DNA for the CDR3: TGTGCCAGCAGTGAGGCCCCGACAGGGGTCGGGTATGGCTACACCTTC.

V is TRBV18 and J is TRBJ1-5, with unresolved D. With 6 bases removed from V and 3 bases from J, the gap between germline ends came to 12 bases. Germline V gene lookup returns CDR1 KGHSH and CDR2 LQKENI. The CDR3 runs 14 residues. The CDR3 loop is CASSPEGVNQPQHF. The CDR3 DNA follows: TGTGCCAGCTCCCCCGAGGGCGTCAATCAGCCCCAGCATTTT.

The CDR3 loop is CAISDFYGGKETQYF. CDR3 bases: TGTGCCATCAGTGATTTCTACGGCGGTAAAGAGACCCAGTACTTC. The gene calls are TRBV10-3 and TRBJ2-5; the D is unclear. The ends were cut back, 3 bases at V and 3 bases at J, with 14 bases in the middle. Germline CDR1 ENHRY, CDR2 SYGVKD. This CDR3 has 15 residues.

The V and J genes are TRBV18 and TRBJ1-3; 11 nucleotides line up with TRBD1. The ends lost 5 bases at V and 4 bases at J; junction bases unmatched: 10. CDR3 length: 17 amino acids. Germline assignment: CDR1 KGHSH and CDR2 LQKENI. This CDR3 is CASSSISDRGPGNTIYF. The CDR3 DNA is TGTGCCAGCTCATCGATATCGGACAGGGGGCCCGGAAACACCATATATTTT.

A single count supports this clone. J is TRBJ2-1 and V is TRBV4-2; D is perhaps TRBD1 (6 bases). The germline V gene encodes CDR1 LGHNA and CDR2 YNFKEQ. V gave up 1 base and J gave up 5 bases, with 9 bases separating them. The CDR3 sequence is 14 residues long. DNA for the CDR3: TGTGCCAGCAGCCAAGCAGGGGCGAACAATGAGCAGTTCTTC. This codes for CASSQAGANNEQFF.